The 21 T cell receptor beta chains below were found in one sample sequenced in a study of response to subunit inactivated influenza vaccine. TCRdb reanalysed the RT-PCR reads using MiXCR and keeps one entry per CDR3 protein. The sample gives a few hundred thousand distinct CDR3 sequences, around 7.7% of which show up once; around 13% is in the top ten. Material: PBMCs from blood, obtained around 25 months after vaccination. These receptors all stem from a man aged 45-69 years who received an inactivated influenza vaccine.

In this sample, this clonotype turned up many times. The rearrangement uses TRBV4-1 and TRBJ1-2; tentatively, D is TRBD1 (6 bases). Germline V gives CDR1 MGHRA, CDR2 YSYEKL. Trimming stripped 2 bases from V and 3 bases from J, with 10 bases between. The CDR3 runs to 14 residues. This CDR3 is CASSQREGDYGYTF. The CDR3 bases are TGCGCCAGCAGCCAACGCGAGGGGGACTATGGCTACACCTTC.

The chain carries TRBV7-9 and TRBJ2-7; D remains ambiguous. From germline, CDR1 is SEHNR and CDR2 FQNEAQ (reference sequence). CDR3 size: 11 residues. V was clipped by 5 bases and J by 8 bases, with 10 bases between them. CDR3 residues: CASSAPGQQYF. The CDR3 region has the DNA TGTGCCAGCAGCGCCCCAGGTCAGCAGTACTTC.

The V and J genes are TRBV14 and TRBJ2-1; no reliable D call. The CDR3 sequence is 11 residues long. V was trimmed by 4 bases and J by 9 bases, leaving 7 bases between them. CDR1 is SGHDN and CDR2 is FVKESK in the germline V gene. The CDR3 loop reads CASSRRVEQFF. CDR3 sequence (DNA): TGTGCCAGCAGCCGACGAGTTGAGCAGTTCTTC.

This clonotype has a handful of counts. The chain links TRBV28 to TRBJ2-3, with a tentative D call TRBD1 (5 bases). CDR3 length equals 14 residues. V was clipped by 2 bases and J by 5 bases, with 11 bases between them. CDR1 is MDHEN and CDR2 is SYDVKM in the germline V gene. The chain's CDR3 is CASSLKGRLDTQYF. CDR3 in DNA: TGTGCCAGCAGTTTAAAGGGGCGACTAGATACGCAGTATTTT. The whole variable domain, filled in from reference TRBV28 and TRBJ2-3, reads DVKVTQSSRYLVKRTGEKVFLECVQDMDHENMFWYRQDPGLGLRLIYFSYDVKMKEKGDIPEGYSVSREKKERFSLILESASTNQTSMYLCASSLKGRLDTQYFGPGTRLTVL.

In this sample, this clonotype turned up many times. The CDR3 reads CAISVAGGGSYNEQFF. DNA for the CDR3: TGTGCCATCAGTGTGGCGGGAGGGGGCTCCTACAATGAGCAGTTCTTC. The chain couples TRBV10-3 to TRBJ2-1, with 9 positions matching TRBD2. The CDR3 is 16 residues long. Germline V gene data show CDR1 as ENHRY and CDR2 as SYGVKD. The J segment lost 0 bases and the V segment lost 4 bases, leaving 4 bases of the junction unmatched.

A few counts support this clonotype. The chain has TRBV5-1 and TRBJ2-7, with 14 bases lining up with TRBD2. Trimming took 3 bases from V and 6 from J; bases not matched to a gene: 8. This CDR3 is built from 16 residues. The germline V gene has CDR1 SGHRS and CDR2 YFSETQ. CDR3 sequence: CASSSGLAGARGEQYF. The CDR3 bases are TGCGCCAGCAGCTCGGGACTAGCGGGGGCCCGTGGCGAGCAGTACTTC.

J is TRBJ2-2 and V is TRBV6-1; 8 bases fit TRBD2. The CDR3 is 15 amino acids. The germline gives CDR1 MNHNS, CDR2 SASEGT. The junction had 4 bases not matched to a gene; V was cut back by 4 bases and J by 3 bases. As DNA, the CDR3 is TGTGCCAGCAGTGTCAGCGGGAGTGACACCGGGGAGCTGTTTTTT. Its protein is CASSVSGSDTGELFF.

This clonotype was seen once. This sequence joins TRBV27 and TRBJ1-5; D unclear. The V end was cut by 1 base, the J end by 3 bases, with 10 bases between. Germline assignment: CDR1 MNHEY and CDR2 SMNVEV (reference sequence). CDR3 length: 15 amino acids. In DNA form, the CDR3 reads TGTGCCAGCAGTTTATTCGGACGTAACAATCAGCCCCAGCATTTT. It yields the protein CASSLFGRNNQPQHF.

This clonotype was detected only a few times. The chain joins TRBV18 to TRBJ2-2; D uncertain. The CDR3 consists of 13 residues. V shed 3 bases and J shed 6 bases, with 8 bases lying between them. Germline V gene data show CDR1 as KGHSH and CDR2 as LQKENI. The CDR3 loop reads CASSPFTSGELFF. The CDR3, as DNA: TGTGCCAGCTCACCCTTCACGTCCGGGGAGCTGTTTTTT. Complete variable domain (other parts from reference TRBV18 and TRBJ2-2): NAGVMQNPRHLVRRRGQEARLRCSPMKGHSHVYWYRQLPEEGLKFMVYLQKENIIDESGMPKERFSAEFPKEGPSILRIQQVVRGDSAAYFCASSPFTSGELFFGEGSRLTVL.

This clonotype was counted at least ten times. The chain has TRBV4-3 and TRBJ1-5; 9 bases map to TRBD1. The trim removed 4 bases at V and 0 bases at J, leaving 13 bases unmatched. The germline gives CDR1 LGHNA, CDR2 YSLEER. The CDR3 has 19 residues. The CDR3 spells CASSPQTGTGYNSNQPQHF. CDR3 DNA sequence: TGCGCCAGCAGCCCTCAGACCGGGACAGGGTACAATAGCAATCAGCCCCAGCATTTT.

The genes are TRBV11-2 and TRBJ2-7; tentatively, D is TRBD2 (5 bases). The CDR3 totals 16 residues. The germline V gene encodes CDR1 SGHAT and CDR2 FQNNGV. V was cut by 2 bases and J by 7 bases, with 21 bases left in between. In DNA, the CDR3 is TGTGCCAGCAGCTTATCCTCCGGGAAGTCCTCTGGGGAGCAGTACTTC. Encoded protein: CASSLSSGKSSGEQYF.

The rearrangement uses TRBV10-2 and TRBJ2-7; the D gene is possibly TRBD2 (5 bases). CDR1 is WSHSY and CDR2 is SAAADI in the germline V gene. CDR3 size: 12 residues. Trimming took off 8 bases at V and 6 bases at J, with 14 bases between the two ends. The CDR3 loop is CASERGLGEQYF. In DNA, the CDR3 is TGCGCCAGCGAACGGGGTTTGGGCGAGCAGTACTTC.

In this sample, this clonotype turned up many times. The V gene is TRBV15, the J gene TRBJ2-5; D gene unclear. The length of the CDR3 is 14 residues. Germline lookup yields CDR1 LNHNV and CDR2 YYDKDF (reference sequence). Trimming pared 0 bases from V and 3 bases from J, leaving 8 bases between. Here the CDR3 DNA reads TGTGCCACCAGCAGAGATCTGGCGGAAGAGACCCAGTACTTC. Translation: CATSRDLAEETQYF. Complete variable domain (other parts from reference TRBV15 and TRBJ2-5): DAMVIQNPRYQVTQFGKPVTLSCSQTLNHNVMYWYQQKSSQAPKLLFHYYDKDFNNEADTPDNFQSRRPNTSFCFLDIRSPGLGDTAMYLCATSRDLAEETQYFGPGTRLLVL.

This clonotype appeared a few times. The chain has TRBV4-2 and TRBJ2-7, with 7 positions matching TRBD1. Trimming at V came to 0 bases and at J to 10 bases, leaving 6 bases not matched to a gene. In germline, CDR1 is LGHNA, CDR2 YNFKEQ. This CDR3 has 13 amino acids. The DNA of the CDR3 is TGTGCCAGCAGCCAAGACCGCGACAGGGACCAGTACTTC. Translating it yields CASSQDRDRDQYF.

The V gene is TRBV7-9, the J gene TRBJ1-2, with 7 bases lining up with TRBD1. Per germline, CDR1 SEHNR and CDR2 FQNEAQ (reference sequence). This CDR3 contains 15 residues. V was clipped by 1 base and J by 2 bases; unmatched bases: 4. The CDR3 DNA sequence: TGTGCCAGCAGCTTAGAGAGCAGGGGGAACTATGGCTACACCTTC. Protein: CASSLESRGNYGYTF.

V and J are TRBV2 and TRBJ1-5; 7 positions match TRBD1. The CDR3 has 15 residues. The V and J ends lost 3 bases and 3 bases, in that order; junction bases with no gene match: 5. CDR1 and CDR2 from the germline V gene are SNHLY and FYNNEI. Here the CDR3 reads CASSESTGPNQPQHF. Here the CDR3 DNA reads TGTGCCAGCAGTGAGTCGACAGGGCCCAATCAGCCCCAGCATTTT.

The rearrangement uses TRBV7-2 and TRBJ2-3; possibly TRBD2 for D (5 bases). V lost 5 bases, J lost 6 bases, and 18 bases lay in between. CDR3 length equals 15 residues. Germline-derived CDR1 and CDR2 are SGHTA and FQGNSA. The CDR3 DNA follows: TGTGCCAGCAGCCTTGCGGCTCCCCGAGGGGATACGCAGTATTTT. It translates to CASSLAAPRGDTQYF.

The CDR3 sequence: CSARERLAGGYEQFF. CDR3 bases: TGCAGTGCTAGAGAAAGACTAGCGGGGGGCTATGAGCAGTTCTTC. This chain connects TRBV20-1 to TRBJ2-1; 13 bases map to TRBD2. This CDR3 comprises 15 residues. Germline values: CDR1 DFQATT, CDR2 SNEGSKA (reference sequence). V shed 0 bases, J shed 8 bases, and the junction held 4 bases outside the gene matches.

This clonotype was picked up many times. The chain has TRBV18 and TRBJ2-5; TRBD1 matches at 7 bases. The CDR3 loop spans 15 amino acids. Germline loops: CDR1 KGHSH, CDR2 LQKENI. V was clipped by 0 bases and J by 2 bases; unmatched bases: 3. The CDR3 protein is CASSPPMGQQETQYF. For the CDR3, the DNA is TGTGCCAGCTCACCACCTATGGGACAGCAAGAGACCCAGTACTTC.

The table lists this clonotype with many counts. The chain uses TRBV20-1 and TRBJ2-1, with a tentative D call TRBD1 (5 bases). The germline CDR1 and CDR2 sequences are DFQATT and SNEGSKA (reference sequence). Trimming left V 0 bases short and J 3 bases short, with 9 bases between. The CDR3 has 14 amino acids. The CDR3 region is CSARDPDSYNEQFF. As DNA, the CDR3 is TGCAGTGCTAGAGATCCAGACAGCTACAATGAGCAGTTCTTC.

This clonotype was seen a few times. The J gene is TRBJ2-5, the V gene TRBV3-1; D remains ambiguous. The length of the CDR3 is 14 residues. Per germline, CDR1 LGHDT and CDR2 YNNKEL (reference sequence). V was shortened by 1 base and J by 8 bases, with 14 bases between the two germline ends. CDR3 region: CASSQVGGPSTQYF. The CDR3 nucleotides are TGTGCCAGCAGCCAAGTTGGCGGCCCTTCAACCCAGTACTTC.